This TCR beta chain was documented in a study of TIL therapy for anti-PD-1-resistant metastatic lung cancer. Study-wide background: Most patients had lung adenocarcinoma; several tumors were EGFR-mutant, two ALK-rearranged; half smoked currently or formerly.

This CDR3 contains 14 residues. Germline values: CDR1 MGHRA, CDR2 YSYEKL. The V and J ends lost 0 bases and 4 bases respectively, with 9 bases between them. The time point denotes: pre-treatment sample, taken before nivolumab and TIL therapy. Patients were adults with stage 4 NSCLC. General study points: TIL clonotype persistence in blood showed no apparent association with response. This highly selected cohort may not generalize to typical lung cancer patients.

This clone was seen only once. Its antigen remains unknown. Sequencing used immunoSEQ v3. Sequencing used immunoSEQ multiplex PCR; TCRdb keeps in-frame clones, though not all of them. This sample has roughly 58,000 clones, with approximately 78% found just once. This specimen was blood, taken at baseline. The clonotype was recovered from a person aged 25 to 80 with non-small cell lung cancer. The chain is built from TRBV4-1 and TRBJ1-2, with a tentative D call TRBD1 (6 bases). In nucleotides, the CDR3 is TGCGCCAGCAGCCAAGATCTAGGGGGCTATGGCTACACCTTC. This codes for CASSQDLGGYGYTF.